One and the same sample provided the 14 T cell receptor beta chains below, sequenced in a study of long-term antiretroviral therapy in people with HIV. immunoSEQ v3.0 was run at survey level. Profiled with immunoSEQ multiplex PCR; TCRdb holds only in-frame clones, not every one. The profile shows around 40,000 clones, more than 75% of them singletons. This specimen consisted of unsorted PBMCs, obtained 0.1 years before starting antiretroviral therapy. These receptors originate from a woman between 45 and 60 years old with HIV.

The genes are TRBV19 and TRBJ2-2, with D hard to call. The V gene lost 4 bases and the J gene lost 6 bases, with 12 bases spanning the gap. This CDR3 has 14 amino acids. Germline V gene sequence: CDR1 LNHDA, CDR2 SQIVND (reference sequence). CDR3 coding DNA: TGTGCCAGTAGTACAAATCCGGCGGCCGGGGAGCTGTTTTTT. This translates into CASSTNPAAGELFF.

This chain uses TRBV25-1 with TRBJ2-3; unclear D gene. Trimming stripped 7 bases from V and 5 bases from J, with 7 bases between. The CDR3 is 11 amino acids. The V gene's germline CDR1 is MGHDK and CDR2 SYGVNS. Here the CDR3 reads CASTLKDTQYF. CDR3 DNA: TGTGCCAGCACCCTAAAAGATACGCAGTATTTT. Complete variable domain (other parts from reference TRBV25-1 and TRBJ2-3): EADIYQTPRYLVIGTGKKITLECSQTMGHDKMYWYQQDPGMELHLIHYSYGVNSTEKGDLSSESTVSRIRTEHFPLTLESARPSHTSQYLCASTLKDTQYFGPGTRLTVL.

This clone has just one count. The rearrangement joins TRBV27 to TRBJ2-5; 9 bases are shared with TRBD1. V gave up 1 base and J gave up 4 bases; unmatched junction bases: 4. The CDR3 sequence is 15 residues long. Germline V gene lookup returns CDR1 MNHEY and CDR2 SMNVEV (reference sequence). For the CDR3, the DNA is TGTGCCAGCAGTTTATTCGGGACAGGGTCAGAGACCCAGTACTTC. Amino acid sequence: CASSLFGTGSETQYF.

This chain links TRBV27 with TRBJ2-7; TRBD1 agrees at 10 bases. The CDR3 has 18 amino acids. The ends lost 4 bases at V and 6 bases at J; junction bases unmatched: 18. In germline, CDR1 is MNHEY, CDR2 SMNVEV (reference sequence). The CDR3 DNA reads TGTGCCAGCAGTTCCCCATCAAGACAGGGGGCTACGACGACCGAGCAGTACTTC. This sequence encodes CASSSPSRQGATTTEQYF.

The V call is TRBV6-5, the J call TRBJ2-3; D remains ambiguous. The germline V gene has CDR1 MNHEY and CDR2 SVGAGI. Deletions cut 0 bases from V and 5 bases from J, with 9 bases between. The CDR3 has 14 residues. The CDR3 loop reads CASSYSREGDTQYF. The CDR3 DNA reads TGTGCCAGCAGTTACTCTCGAGAAGGAGATACGCAGTATTTT.

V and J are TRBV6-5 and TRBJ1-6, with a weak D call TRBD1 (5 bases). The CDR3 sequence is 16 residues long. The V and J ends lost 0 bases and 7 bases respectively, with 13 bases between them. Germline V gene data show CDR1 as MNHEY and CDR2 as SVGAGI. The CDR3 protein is CASSYSSAGNNSPLHF. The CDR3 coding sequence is TGTGCCAGCAGTTACTCATCCGCAGGGAACAATTCACCCCTCCACTTT.

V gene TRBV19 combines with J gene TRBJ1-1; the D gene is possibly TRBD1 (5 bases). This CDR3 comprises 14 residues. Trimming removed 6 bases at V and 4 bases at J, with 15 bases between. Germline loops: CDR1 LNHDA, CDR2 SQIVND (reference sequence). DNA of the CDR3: TGTGCCAGTAGACCCCGGGGGGGGATCACTGAAGCTTTCTTT. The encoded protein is CASRPRGGITEAFF.

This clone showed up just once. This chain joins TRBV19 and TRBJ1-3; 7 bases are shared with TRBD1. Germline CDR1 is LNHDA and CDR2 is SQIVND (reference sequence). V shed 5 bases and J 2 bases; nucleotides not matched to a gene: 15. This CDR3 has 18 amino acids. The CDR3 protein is CASSPSDRVDVPGNTIYF. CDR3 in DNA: TGTGCCAGTAGTCCCTCCGACAGGGTCGACGTTCCTGGAAACACCATATATTTT. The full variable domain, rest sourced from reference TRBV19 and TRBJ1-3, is DGGITQSPKYLFRKEGQNVTLSCEQNLNHDAMYWYRQDPGQGLRLIYYSQIVNDFQKGDIAEGYSVSREKKESFPLTVTSAQKNPTAFYLCASSPSDRVDVPGNTIYFGEGSWLTVV.

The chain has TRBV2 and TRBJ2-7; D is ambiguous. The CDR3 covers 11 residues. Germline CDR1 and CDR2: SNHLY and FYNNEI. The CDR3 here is CAKGISYEQYF. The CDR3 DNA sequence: TGTGCTAAGGGAATTTCCTACGAGCAGTACTTC.

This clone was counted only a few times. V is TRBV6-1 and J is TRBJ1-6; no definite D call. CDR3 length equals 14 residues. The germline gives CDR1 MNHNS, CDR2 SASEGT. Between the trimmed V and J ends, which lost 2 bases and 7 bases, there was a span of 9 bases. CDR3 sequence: CASSEMAANSPLHF. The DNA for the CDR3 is TGTGCCAGCAGTGAAATGGCAGCCAATTCACCCCTCCACTTT.

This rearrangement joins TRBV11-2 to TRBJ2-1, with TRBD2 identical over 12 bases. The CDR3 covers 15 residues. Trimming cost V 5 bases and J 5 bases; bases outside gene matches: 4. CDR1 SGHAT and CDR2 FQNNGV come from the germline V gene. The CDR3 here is CASSASGGADNEQFF. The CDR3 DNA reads TGTGCCAGCAGCGCTAGCGGGGGGGCCGACAATGAGCAGTTCTTC.

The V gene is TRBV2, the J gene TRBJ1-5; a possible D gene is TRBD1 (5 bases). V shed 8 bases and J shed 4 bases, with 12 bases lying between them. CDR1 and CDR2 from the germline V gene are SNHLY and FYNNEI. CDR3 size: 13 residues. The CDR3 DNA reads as TGTGCCAGCTTCGGGGCAGGGAATCAGCCCCAGCATTTT. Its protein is CASFGAGNQPQHF.

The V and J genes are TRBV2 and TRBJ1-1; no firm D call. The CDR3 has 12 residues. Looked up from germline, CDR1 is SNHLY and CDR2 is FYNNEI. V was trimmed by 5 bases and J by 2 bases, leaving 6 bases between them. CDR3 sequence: CASSRDNTEAFF. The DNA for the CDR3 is TGTGCCAGCAGTAGGGATAACACTGAAGCTTTCTTT.

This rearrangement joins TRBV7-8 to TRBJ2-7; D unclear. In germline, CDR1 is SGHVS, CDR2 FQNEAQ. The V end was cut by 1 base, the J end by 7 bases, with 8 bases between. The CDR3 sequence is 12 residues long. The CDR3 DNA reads TGTGCCAGCAGCTTAGATTTGGGAGAGCAGTACTTC. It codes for CASSLDLGEQYF.